This record covers a single T cell receptor (beta chain). As yet, its antigen is unknown. Sequencing used immunoSEQ multiplex PCR; TCRdb keeps in-frame clones, though not all of them. This sample has tens of thousands of clones, with roughly 90% found just once. The sample belongs to a study of siplizumab effects on memory and regulatory T cells. Overall study results and limits: Mappable alloreactive CD4+ clones were on average about 62% Treg-derived with siplizumab, 25% to 30% in controls. Suppression by proliferating Tregs derived from siplizumab cultures was not verified. Significant reduction of alloreactive sequences traceable to unstimulated CD4+ memory cells was observed with siplizumab.

The germline V gene encodes CDR1 SGHAT and CDR2 FQNNGV. Trimming pared 1 base from V and 5 bases from J, leaving 16 bases between. This CDR3 region has 16 residues. Material for sequencing was naive CD8+ T cells sorted from blood. The source of this sequence is a human donor in good health. V is TRBV11-2 and J is TRBJ2-3, with D tentatively TRBD2 (5 bases). The CDR3 nucleotides read TGTGCCAGCAGCTTAGTTATGTGGGAGCGGAGAGATACGCAGTATTTT. It translates to CASSLVMWERRDTQYF. Full variable domain (missing parts from reference TRBV11-2 and TRBJ2-3): EAGVAQSPRYKIIEKRQSVAFWCNPISGHATLYWYQQILGQGPKLLIQFQNNGVVDDSQLPKDRFSAERLKGVDSTLKIQPAKLEDSAVYLCASSLVMWERRDTQYFGPGTRLTVL.